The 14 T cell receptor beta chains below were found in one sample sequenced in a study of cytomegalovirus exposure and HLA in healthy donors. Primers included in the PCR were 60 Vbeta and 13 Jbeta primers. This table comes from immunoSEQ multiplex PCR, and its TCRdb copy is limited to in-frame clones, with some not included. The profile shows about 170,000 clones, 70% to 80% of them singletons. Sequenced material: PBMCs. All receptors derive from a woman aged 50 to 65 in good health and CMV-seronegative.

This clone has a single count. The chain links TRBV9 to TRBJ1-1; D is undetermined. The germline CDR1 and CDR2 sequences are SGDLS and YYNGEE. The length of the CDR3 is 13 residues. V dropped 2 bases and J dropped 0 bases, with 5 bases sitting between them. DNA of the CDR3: TGTGCCAGCAGCGTTACATTGAACACTGAAGCTTTCTTT. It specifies CASSVTLNTEAFF. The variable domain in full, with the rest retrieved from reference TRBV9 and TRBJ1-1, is DSGVTQTPKHLITATGQRVTLRCSPRSGDLSVYWYQQSLDQGLQFLIQYYNGEERAKGNILERFSAQQFPDLHSELNLSSLELGDSALYFCASSVTLNTEAFFGQGTRLTVV.

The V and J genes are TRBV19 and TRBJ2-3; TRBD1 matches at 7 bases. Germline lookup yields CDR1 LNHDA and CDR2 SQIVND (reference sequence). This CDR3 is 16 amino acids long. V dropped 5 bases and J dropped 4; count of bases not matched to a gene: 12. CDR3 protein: CASSSRQGEKADTQYF. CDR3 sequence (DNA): TGTGCCAGTAGTTCCCGACAGGGAGAAAAGGCAGATACGCAGTATTTT.

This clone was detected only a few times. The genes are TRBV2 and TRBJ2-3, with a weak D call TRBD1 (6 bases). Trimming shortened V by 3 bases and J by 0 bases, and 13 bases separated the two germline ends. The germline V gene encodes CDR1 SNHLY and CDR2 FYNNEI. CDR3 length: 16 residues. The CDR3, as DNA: TGTGCCAGCAGTGAGGGGGCTCCTACAAGCACAGATACGCAGTATTTT. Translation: CASSEGAPTSTDTQYF. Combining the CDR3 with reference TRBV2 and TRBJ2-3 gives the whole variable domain EPEVTQTPSHQVTQMGQEVILRCVPISNHLYFYWYRQILGQKVEFLVSFYNNEISEKSEIFDDQFSVERPDGSNFTLKIRSTKLEDSAMYFCASSEGAPTSTDTQYFGPGTRLTVL.

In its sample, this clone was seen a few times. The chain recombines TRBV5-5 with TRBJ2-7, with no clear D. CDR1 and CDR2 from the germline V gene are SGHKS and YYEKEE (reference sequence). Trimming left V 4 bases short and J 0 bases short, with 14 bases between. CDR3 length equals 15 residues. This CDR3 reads CASSIAGFSSYEQYF. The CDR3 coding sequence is TGTGCCAGCAGCATTGCCGGGTTTTCCTCCTACGAGCAGTACTTC.

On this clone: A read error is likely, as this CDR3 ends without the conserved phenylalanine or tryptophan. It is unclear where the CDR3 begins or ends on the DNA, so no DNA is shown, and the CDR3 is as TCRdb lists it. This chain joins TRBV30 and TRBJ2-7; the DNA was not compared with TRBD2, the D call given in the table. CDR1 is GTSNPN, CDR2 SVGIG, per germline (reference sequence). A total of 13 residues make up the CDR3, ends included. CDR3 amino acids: CAWSVQGAFSGGL.

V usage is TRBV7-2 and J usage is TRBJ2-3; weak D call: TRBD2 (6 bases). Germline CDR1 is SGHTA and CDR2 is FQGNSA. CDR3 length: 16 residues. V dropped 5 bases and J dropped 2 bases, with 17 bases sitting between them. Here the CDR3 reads CASSPEVGGNTDTQYF. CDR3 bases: TGTGCCAGCAGCCCGGAGGTGGGAGGAAACACAGATACGCAGTATTTT. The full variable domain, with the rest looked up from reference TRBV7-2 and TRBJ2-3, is GAGVSQSPSNKVTEKGKDVELRCDPISGHTALYWYRQSLGQGLEFLIYFQGNSAPDKSGLPSDRFSAERTGGSVSTLTIQRTQQEDSAVYLCASSPEVGGNTDTQYFGPGTRLTVL.

This chain's CDR3 is CASSLNTGSYNEQFF. The CDR3 bases are TGCGCCAGCAGCTTGAACACGGGCTCCTACAATGAGCAGTTCTTC. The chain uses TRBV5-1 and TRBJ2-1, with D hard to call. Germline V gives CDR1 SGHRS, CDR2 YFSETQ. The V and J ends lost 1 base and 0 bases respectively, with 8 bases between them. CDR3 size: 15 residues.

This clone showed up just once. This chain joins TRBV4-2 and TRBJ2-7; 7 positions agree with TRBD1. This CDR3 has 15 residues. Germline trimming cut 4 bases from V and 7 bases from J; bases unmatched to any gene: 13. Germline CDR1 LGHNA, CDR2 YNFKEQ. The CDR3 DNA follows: TGTGCCAGCAGCCCGACTGGCACAGGGGTGGGGGAGCAGTACTTC. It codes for CASSPTGTGVGEQYF.

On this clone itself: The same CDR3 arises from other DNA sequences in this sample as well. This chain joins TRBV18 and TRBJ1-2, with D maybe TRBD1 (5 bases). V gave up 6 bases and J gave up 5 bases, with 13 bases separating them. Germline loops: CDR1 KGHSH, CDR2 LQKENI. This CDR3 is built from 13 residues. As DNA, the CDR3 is TGTGCCAGCTCCCCCACGGGGGGGTATGGCTACACCTTC. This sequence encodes CASSPTGGYGYTF.

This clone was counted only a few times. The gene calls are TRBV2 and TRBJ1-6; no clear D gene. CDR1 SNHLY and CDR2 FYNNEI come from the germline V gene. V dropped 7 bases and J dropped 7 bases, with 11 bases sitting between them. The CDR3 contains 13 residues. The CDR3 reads CASMQNRNSPLHF. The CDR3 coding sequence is TGTGCCAGCATGCAGAACAGAAATTCACCCCTCCACTTT.

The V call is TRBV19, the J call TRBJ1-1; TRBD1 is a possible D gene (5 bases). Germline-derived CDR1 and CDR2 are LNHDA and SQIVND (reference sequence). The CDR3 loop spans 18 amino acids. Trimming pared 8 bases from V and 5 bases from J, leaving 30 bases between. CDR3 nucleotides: TGTGCCAGTTCCCGCCGACTTCCGGACACCTGGCGGGGGACTGAAGCTTTCTTT. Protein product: CASSRRLPDTWRGTEAFF. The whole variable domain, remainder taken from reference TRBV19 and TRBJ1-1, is DGGITQSPKYLFRKEGQNVTLSCEQNLNHDAMYWYRQDPGQGLRLIYYSQIVNDFQKGDIAEGYSVSREKKESFPLTVTSAQKNPTAFYLCASSRRLPDTWRGTEAFFGQGTRLTVV.

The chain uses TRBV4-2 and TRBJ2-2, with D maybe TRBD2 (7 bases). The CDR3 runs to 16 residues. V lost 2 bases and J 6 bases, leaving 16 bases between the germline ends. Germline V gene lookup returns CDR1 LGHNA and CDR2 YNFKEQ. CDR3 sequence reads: CASSQPGGLAPGELFF. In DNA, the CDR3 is TGTGCCAGCAGCCAACCCGGGGGGCTAGCGCCCGGGGAGCTGTTTTTT.

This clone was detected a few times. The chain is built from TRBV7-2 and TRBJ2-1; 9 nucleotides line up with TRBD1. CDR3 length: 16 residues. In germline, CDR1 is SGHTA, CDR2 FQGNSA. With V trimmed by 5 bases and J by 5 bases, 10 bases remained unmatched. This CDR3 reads CASSQDGTGPNNEQFF. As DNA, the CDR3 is TGTGCCAGCAGCCAAGACGGGACAGGGCCTAACAATGAGCAGTTCTTC.

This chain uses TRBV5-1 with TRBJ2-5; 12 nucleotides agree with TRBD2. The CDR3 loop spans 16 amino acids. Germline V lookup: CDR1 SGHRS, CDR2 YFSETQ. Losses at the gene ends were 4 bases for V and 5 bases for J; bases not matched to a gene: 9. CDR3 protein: CASSESSGGAWETQYF. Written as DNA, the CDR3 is TGCGCCAGCAGCGAGTCTAGCGGGGGGGCGTGGGAGACCCAGTACTTC.